Detailed here is one T cell receptor (beta chain). These data come from a study of blood T cell repertoires in COVID-19. Study details: From T cells, B-cell-depleted T cells, or PBMCs came the material, which was cDNA or gDNA.

Researchers sorted participants into cohorts using their self-reported clinical history. Symptom resolution, clearance, or two negative PCRs marked the recovered donors of Cohort 3. Original handling: Reference gene primer amplification gave nucleated cell count estimates. This table comes from immunoSEQ multiplex PCR, and its TCRdb copy is limited to in-frame clones, with some not included. V and J calls and clone size are those listed in that table; D and trimming were worked out from the DNA. The sample shows under 200,000 clones, less than 85% of them seen only once. This receptor was obtained from a man aged 50-59 years who had recovered from COVID-19. Material for sequencing was PBMCs or T cells enriched from blood (not recorded which).

The DNA for the CDR3 is TGCGCCAGCAGCAACCTACTAGCGAATCACGAGACCCAGTACTTC. This codes for CASSNLLANHETQYF. The chain combines TRBV5-1 with TRBJ2-5; 7 bases fit TRBD2. Germline assignment: CDR1 SGHRS and CDR2 YFSETQ. There are 15 residues in the CDR3. Trimming removed 4 bases from V and 5 bases from J; junction bases left unmatched: 11.